This T cell receptor (beta chain) originates from a study of vaccination effects on CD4 cells after COVID-19 (dated by TCRdb to the early 2020s). At the level of the whole study: Two doses of either the BNT162b2 or the mRNA-1273 mRNA SARS-CoV-2 vaccine were administered to participants. Cultures from other donors in the study were sequenced with the Oncomine TCR Beta short-read assay on an Illumina iSeq 100. SARS-CoV-2 spike-specific CD4+ TCR repertoires from before and after mRNA vaccination were compared in COVID-19 convalescent patients and in infection-naive vaccine recipients. Altogether, around 11 COVID-19 convalescent patients and 4 SARS-CoV-2-naive healthy vaccine recipients made up the full study. Study-wide conclusions, independent of this receptor: Among healthy vaccine recipients, nearly all vaccine-induced clones were SARS-CoV-2 mono-reactive, and just 1 of 255 was cross-reactive with common cold coronaviruses. Clones induced by infection and clones induced by vaccination both contracted markedly at late timepoints after vaccination, which fits with T cell responses waning over time. The study was limited by a small number of convalescent patients, and early post-infection timepoints were lacking.

In the ViraFEST assay, PBMC were stimulated with viral peptide pools, and TCR sequencing was then used to find antigen-specific CD4+ T cell clonotypes based on their expansion. After less than eleven days of culture, CD4+ T cells were isolated with the EasySep CD4+ T cell isolation kit. Healthy vaccine recipients had no prior SARS-CoV-2 infection, confirmed by negative nucleocapsid antibodies before and after vaccination. A few million PBMC per well were cultured with 10 ug/ml peptides in IMDM containing 5% human AB serum, approximately 9.1 IU/ml IL-2 and gentamicin. Half of the culture medium was replaced with fresh IL-2-containing medium on days 3 and 7. Unless noted otherwise, every peptide stimulation condition was cultured in triplicate wells. Using Ficoll-Paque Plus gradient centrifugation, PBMC were separated from whole blood and then either used fresh or cryopreserved at -140C. The spike proteins of SARS-CoV-2 and of the common cold coronaviruses HCoV-NL63, HCoV-OC43 and HCoV-229E were spanned by overlapping peptide pools. The QIAamp micro DNA kit was used to extract genomic DNA from the cultured CD4+ T cells.

Library creation used the immunoSEQ multiplex PCR assay. DNA from the cultured, isolated CD4+ T cells was subjected to TCR beta CDR3 sequencing. In the paper's pipeline: Non-productive TCR sequences were removed, reads were trimmed to the CDR3 region, and CDR3s of at least 7 amino acids were retained. The MANAFEST web app was used to pick out antigen-specific clonotypes by comparing their expansion in peptide wells with that in reference cultures. To be called positive, a clone needed expansion at FDR<0.05 compared with the reference and with all other wells, an odds ratio greater than 5, and a frequency greater than 0.1% in two replicate wells. A clonotype was defined as cross-reactive if the clonotype was significantly expanded both in SARS-CoV-2 spike wells and in at least one common cold coronavirus spike condition. Levenshtein distance calculated with the stringdist R package was used to assess CDR3 similarity, and unrooted trees were constructed with ape in R 3.6.1. The table was pulled from immuneACCESS by TCRdb, which kept in-frame rearrangements only. Such tables lose some clones; where checked, under half of the loss comes from unresolved V genes, and the rest has no known cause. Clonal size and the V and J genes are those of that table, whereas D and trimming came from the DNA. This sample has tens of thousands of clones in its table, and 70% to 80% of those were observed once. The top ten constitute 2.5% to 3.5% of the sample.

A note on this clone: Its antigen remains undetermined. No clone much larger than this one lies a single base away; base qualities are absent.

Between the V and J ends, shortened by 2 bases and 4 bases respectively, the junction contains 22 bases. From cysteine to phenylalanine, the CDR3 is 18 amino acids long. Kept here is only the CDR3 DNA, which spans 54 bases and is read in frame from base 1. Via the germline V gene, CDR1 is MNHNS and CDR2 SASEGT. The source was CD4+ T cells from PBMCs cultured with HCoV-NL63 spike peptides, collected before COVID-19 vaccination. What this sample's cell subset or site label stands for: HCoV-NL63 spike overlapping peptide pool stimulation. The chain is encoded by TRBV6-1 joined to TRBJ2-3; TRBD2 is a possible D gene, resting on 7 matching bases. This sequence originates from a human donor who received a COVID-19 vaccine. The CDR3 region has the sequence CASSEWGGRRTGSDTQYF. Read as DNA, the sequence is TGTGCCAGCAGTGAATGGGGGGGGCGCCGGACGGGGTCAGATACGCAGTATTTT.